A selection of T cell receptor beta chains follows, all from one sample in a study of cytomegalovirus exposure and HLA in healthy donors. Using immunoSEQ multiplex PCR, the repertoire was profiled, and TCRdb retains in-frame clones only, with some absent. The sample shows more than 150,000 clones, over 75% of them seen only once. Sample: PBMCs. These TCRs come from a girl under three years old in good health and CMV-seronegative. Both conserved end residues are part of each CDR3. The D gene is left open where the match is weak.

D | V | CDR3
NA | TRBV7-3 | CASSPPGAPGANVLTF
TRBD2 | TRBV7-6 | CASSSRLAGGGNEQFF
NA | TRBV5-4 | CASSWIATGTAGELFF
TRBD1 | TRBV2 | CASSILQGATGELFF
TRBD1 | TRBV5-4 | CASSPTGGQNTEAFF
TRBD2 | TRBV7-2 | CASSLGLAGGSSYNEQFF
TRBD1 | TRBV2 | CASSGTGGNEQYF
TRBD1 | TRBV30 | CAWSVGTGGLPLHF
TRBD1 | TRBV6-1 | CASSTRQGGQAFF
NA | TRBV5-6 | CASSLITRQETQYF
TRBD2 | TRBV6-1 | CASSKGLEVSYEQFF
TRBD2 | TRBV5-1 | CASSLRGFGAGGDEQFF
TRBD2 | TRBV4-1 | CASSQREGSSEQYF
TRBD1 | TRBV25-1 | CASSRGLNEKLFF
NA | TRBV6-5 | CASSRQDGTDTQYF
TRBD2 | TRBV30 | CAWSLGLAGVETQYF
TRBD1 | TRBV30 | CAWRMDRAAFSYNSPLHF
TRBD2 | TRBV11-2 | CASSLGLAGGKEQYF
NA | TRBV29-1 | CEGGQKNTEAFF
NA | TRBV5-6 | CASSFIAVGTDTQYF
NA | TRBV4-1 | CASSHTRGARSPLHF
TRBD2 | TRBV18 | CASSTSSGGHQETQYF
TRBD2 | TRBV6-5 | CASSEYSGRYEQYF
TRBD2 | TRBV7-9 | CASSLSGRLGGGADTQYF